This T cell receptor (beta chain) derives from a study of T-cell reconstitution after alpha-beta-depleted transplantation in children. The CDR3 length is 14 residues. V dropped 6 bases and J dropped 5; count of bases not matched to a gene: 10. Germline-derived CDR1 and CDR2 are DFQATT and SNEGSKA (reference sequence). Notes on this clonotype: The conserved closing phenylalanine or tryptophan is absent in this CDR3, likely reflecting a read error.

Preparing the TCRbeta library involved the use of unique molecular identifiers. TCRdb reprocessed the PCR reads via MiXCR and lists one record per CDR3 protein. The sample yields 350,000 to 450,000 distinct CDR3 sequences, about an eighth seen once. The origin of this receptor is a human donor who donated a stem cell graft to a child with Fanconi anemia. The starting material was PBMCs, obtained from the stem cell graft. The gene calls are TRBV20-1 and TRBJ2-7; 10 positions match TRBD1. The DNA of the CDR3 is TGCAGTGCCAGTAAGACAGGGGGCAGCCACGAGCAGTACTAC. As protein: CSASKTGGSHEQYY.